Listed below are T cell receptor beta chains from one sample, sequenced in a study of tumor-infiltrating T cells and Merkel cell polyomavirus. Libraries were prepared by immunoSEQ multiplex PCR; TCRdb keeps only in-frame clonotypes and omits some of them. The data contain under 30,000 clones, roughly 87% of them singletons. Sequenced: lymph node tissue. The source of these receptors is a man in his fifties with Merkel cell carcinoma. The CDR3 runs from the conserved cysteine through the conserved F or W. The D gene is left open where the match is weak. For some rows the clone size is stated as once, few or many, or as a class when expanded; others skip it.

CDR3 length,clone size,J gene,V gene,D gene,CDR3 DNA,CDR3 protein
14,.,TRBJ1-1,TRBV28,.,TGTGCCAGCAGGACAACAGGGCCGAACACTGAAGCTTTCTTT,CASRTTGPNTEAFF
13,.,TRBJ1-2,TRBV19,.,TGTGCCAGTCGCGGACAGTCCTACTATGGCTACACCTTC,CASRGQSYYGYTF
14,.,TRBJ2-3,TRBV14,TRBD1,TGTGCCAGCAGCCATGGGACAGGGACAGATACGCAGTATTTT,CASSHGTGTDTQYF
14,.,TRBJ1-5,TRBV2,.,TGTGCCAGCAAGGGCGGGGGAGAGGGTCAGCCCCAGCATTTT,CASKGGGEGQPQHF
17,.,TRBJ2-3,TRBV9,TRBD2,TGTGCCAGCAGCGTAGGAGGGACTAGCGGGGGGACTGATACGCAGTATTTT,CASSVGGTSGGTDTQYF
16,.,TRBJ1-3,TRBV7-6,.,TGTGCCAGCAGTCTCCTAGCGTCCCACTCTGGAAACACCATATATTTT,CASSLLASHSGNTIYF
15,.,TRBJ2-7,TRBV27,TRBD1,TGTGCCAGCAGTTTACTGGGACAGCAATACTACGAGCAGTACTTC,CASSLLGQQYYEQYF
16,.,TRBJ1-2,TRBV5-4,.,TGTGCCAGCAGCTTGGAAAGGCGGGGGGCTGAGTATGGCTACACCTTC,CASSLERRGAEYGYTF
14,.,TRBJ2-6,TRBV28,.,TGTGCCAGCAGTAAGAGATCTGGGGCCAACGTCCTGACTTTC,CASSKRSGANVLTF
15,.,TRBJ2-1,TRBV7-6,.,TGTGCCAGCAGCTTAGCGGGAGTCGGTTGGGCTGAGCAGTTCTTC,CASSLAGVGWAEQFF
18,.,TRBJ2-2,TRBV7-3,TRBD2,TGTGCCAGCGGGCCGGGACTAGCGGGGGGTCTGCCCACCGGGGAGCTGTTTTTT,CASGPGLAGGLPTGELFF
12,.,TRBJ1-5,TRBV28,.,TGTGTATCGGGGGTCGGCAATCAGCCCCAGCATTTT,CVSGVGNQPQHF
16,.,TRBJ2-1,TRBV21-1,.,TGTGCCAGCAGCAAAGGCAGAGCGGGACGCGTTAATGAGCAGTTCTTC,CASSKGRAGRVNEQFF
15,.,TRBJ1-4,TRBV15,.,TGTGCCACCAGCAGAGCTCCGGGTCTCGATGAAAAACTGTTTTTT,CATSRAPGLDEKLFF
13,.,TRBJ2-7,TRBV27,TRBD1,TGTGCCAGCAGCCTGACAGGGGATGGCGAGCAGTACTTC,CASSLTGDGEQYF
16,.,TRBJ2-1,TRBV11-3,.,TGTGCCAGCAGCATTAGGACAGCCCTTCCCTACAATGAGCAGTTCTTC,CASSIRTALPYNEQFF
16,.,TRBJ1-1,TRBV18,.,TGTGCCAGCTCATCCGTCATCCTGTCAGGGTTCACTGAAGCTTTCTTT,CASSSVILSGFTEAFF
18,once,TRBJ2-5,TRBV7-8,TRBD2,TGTGCCAGCAGCTTCTCTAGCATAGTAGCGGGAGGGCCAAAGACCCAGTACTTC,CASSFSSIVAGGPKTQYF
15,.,TRBJ1-6,TRBV28,.,TGTGCCAGCACCACACGGACAACGTATAATTCACCCCTCCACTTT,CASTTRTTYNSPLHF
14,once,TRBJ2-7,TRBV11-2,.,TGTGCCAGCAGCTTGCTCCTGGCAGAGGGCGAGCAGTACTTC,CASSLLLAEGEQYF
17,.,TRBJ1-1,TRBV4-1,.,TGCGCCAGCAGCCAATTACGTACGGTGCGCCTGAACACTGAAGCTTTCTTT,CASSQLRTVRLNTEAFF
15,.,TRBJ1-1,TRBV18,.,TGTGCCAGCTCACCCAATGGACAGCAGAACACTGAAGCTTTCTTT,CASSPNGQQNTEAFF
14,.,TRBJ1-4,TRBV5-4,.,TGTGCCAGCAGCCCCGGGACAACTAATGAAAAACTGTTTTTT,CASSPGTTNEKLFF